This T cell receptor (beta chain) was captured by sequencing in a study of blood T cell repertoires in COVID-19. Study details: Some COVID-19 samples were acute and others convalescent; all came from the United States, Italy and Spain.

How the authors handled the data: Amplification of reference gene primers provided the estimated nucleated cell counts. Generated by immunoSEQ multiplex PCR, the TCRdb table keeps only in-frame clones and is missing some. The D gene and trimming were derived from the DNA, and the V and J assignments and clone size from that table. Counted here are over 400,000 clones, roughly 91% occurring once; the ten biggest clones make up about 8.2%. Enrollment of patients from Seattle took place during active infection, with longitudinal follow-up. CDR3 length equals 20 residues. Sequencing was performed on peripheral blood. The receptor comes from a woman between 45 and 65 years old with COVID-19, enrolled during active disease. The chain employs TRBV21-1 and TRBJ2-4; the table assigns TRBD1, which was not confirmed against the DNA. TRBV21-1 is a recognized pseudogene. CDR3 region: CASSKAWDRACFLAKNIQYF. CDR3 nucleotide sequence: TGTGCCAGCAGCAAAGCGTGGGACAGGGCTTGCTTTTTAGCCAAAAACATTCAGTACTTC.